Listed below are T cell receptor beta chains from one sample, sequenced in a study of blood T cell repertoires in COVID-19. Some clones are missing from TCRdb's copy, which holds only in-frame ones; the method was immunoSEQ multiplex PCR. The sample holds some 200,000 clones; approximately 81% are singletons and the top ten take more than 14%. Sequences were obtained from peripheral blood. The receptors were sampled from a woman in her seventies with COVID-19, enrolled during active disease. Each CDR3 is given with its conserved first and last residue. Fields, in order: V gene, J gene, D gene, clone size, CDR3 protein, CDR3 DNA. D genes are given only for firm matches. Size is omitted from some rows. Given values are once, few, many or a class for expanded clones.

V: TRBV30; J: TRBJ1-2; D: NA; size: few; CDR3: CALRQGSPSDNYGYTF; DNA: TGTGCCCTCAGGCAGGGCTCCCCTTCCGATAACTATGGCTACACCTTC
V: TRBV28; J: TRBJ1-2; D: NA; size: few; CDR3: CASMNNINGYTF; DNA: TGTGCCAGCATGAACAACATCAATGGCTACACCTTC
V: TRBV7-9; J: TRBJ1-1; D: TRBD1; size: few; CDR3: CASSPRQGLYSEAFF; DNA: TGTGCCAGCAGCCCTCGACAGGGGCTCTACTCTGAAGCTTTCTTT
V: TRBV7-9; J: TRBJ1-4; D: NA; size: NA; CDR3: CASSFGTLIGEKLFF; DNA: TGTGCCAGCAGCTTTGGGACACTTATAGGGGAAAAACTGTTTTTT
V: TRBV6-5; J: TRBJ1-2; D: NA; size: NA; CDR3: CASSLVSGQTDYGYTF; DNA: TGTGCCAGCAGTTTGGTATCAGGGCAGACTGACTATGGCTACACCTTC
V: TRBV7-8; J: TRBJ1-1; D: NA; size: NA; CDR3: CASTLEGLPNAEAFF; DNA: TGTGCCAGCACCCTAGAGGGCCTCCCCAACGCTGAAGCTTTCTTT
V: TRBV3-1/TRBV3-2; J: TRBJ2-7; D: TRBD2; size: NA; CDR3: CASSQLAGDEQYF; DNA: TGTGCCAGCAGCCAACTAGCGGGAGACGAGCAGTACTTC
V: TRBV20-1; J: TRBJ1-2; D: NA; size: NA; CDR3: CSASDYGYTF; DNA: TGCAGTGCTTCGGACTATGGCTACACCTTC
V: TRBV4-1; J: TRBJ1-2; D: NA; size: NA; CDR3: CASSQGGRSYGYTF; DNA: TGCGCCAGCAGCCAAGGAGGCCGGAGCTATGGCTACACCTTC
V: TRBV10-3; J: TRBJ2-5; D: NA; size: NA; CDR3: CAIRDSGETQYF; DNA: TGTGCCATCAGAGACTCCGGGGAGACCCAGTACTTC
V: TRBV27; J: TRBJ1-1; D: NA; size: NA; CDR3: CASSLDRMVTEAFF; DNA: TGTGCCAGCAGTTTGGACAGAATGGTCACTGAAGCTTTCTTT
V: TRBV19; J: TRBJ2-1; D: TRBD2; size: NA; CDR3: CASRKLAGASYEQFF; DNA: TGTGCCAGTAGAAAACTAGCGGGCGCGTCTTATGAGCAGTTCTTC
V: TRBV11-3; J: TRBJ2-3; D: NA; size: NA; CDR3: CASSLAGHTDTQYF; DNA: TGTGCCAGCAGCTTGGCGGGTCACACAGATACGCAGTATTTT
V: TRBV5-1; J: TRBJ2-7; D: NA; size: NA; CDR3: CASSYGGRGDSYEQYF; DNA: TGCGCCAGCAGCTACGGGGGGCGCGGGGACTCCTACGAGCAGTACTTC
V: TRBV20-1; J: TRBJ2-7; D: TRBD1; size: NA; CDR3: CSASTGTGYNEQYF; DNA: TGCAGTGCTAGTACTGGGACAGGGTACAACGAGCAGTACTTC
V: TRBV3-1/TRBV3-2; J: TRBJ2-1; D: TRBD1; size: NA; CDR3: CASSHAGTGNNEQFF; DNA: TGTGCCAGCAGCCACGCCGGGACAGGGAACAATGAGCAGTTCTTC
V: TRBV6-5; J: TRBJ1-5; D: TRBD1; size: NA; CDR3: CASRTTGDQPQHF; DNA: TGTGCCAGCAGGACGACAGGGGATCAGCCCCAGCATTTT
V: TRBV15; J: TRBJ2-1; D: NA; size: NA; CDR3: CATSRDRSEQFF; DNA: TGTGCCACCAGCAGAGATCGCAGTGAGCAGTTCTTC
V: TRBV7-9; J: TRBJ2-1; D: NA; size: NA; CDR3: CASSLPGLFPNEQFF; DNA: TGTGCCAGCAGCTTACCGGGACTCTTCCCGAATGAGCAGTTCTTC
V: TRBV5-6; J: TRBJ2-5; D: NA; size: NA; CDR3: CASSSWGGQTQYF; DNA: TGTGCCAGCAGCTCGTGGGGGGGCCAGACCCAGTACTTC
V: TRBV19; J: TRBJ2-2; D: NA; size: NA; CDR3: CASNPQGNTGELFF; DNA: TGTGCCAGTAACCCACAGGGGAACACCGGGGAGCTGTTTTTT
V: TRBV6-6; J: TRBJ2-1; D: NA; size: NA; CDR3: CASSTPGGNEQFF; DNA: TGTGCCAGCAGTACTCCCGGAGGCAATGAGCAGTTCTTC
V: TRBV28; J: TRBJ1-2; D: NA; size: NA; CDR3: CASSLDKNYGYTF; DNA: TGTGCCAGCAGTTTGGACAAGAACTATGGCTACACCTTC
V: TRBV4-1; J: TRBJ2-2; D: NA; size: NA; CDR3: CASSQDPANTGELFF; DNA: TGCGCCAGCAGCCAAGATCCGGCGAACACCGGGGAGCTGTTTTTT
V: TRBV4-2; J: TRBJ2-1; D: TRBD2; size: NA; CDR3: CASSQDGGGNYNEQFF; DNA: TGTGCCAGCAGCCAAGATGGGGGGGGAAACTACAATGAGCAGTTCTTC
V: TRBV3-1/TRBV3-2; J: TRBJ2-7; D: NA; size: NA; CDR3: CASSQETPPHEQYF; DNA: TGTGCCAGCAGCCAAGAAACACCTCCCCACGAGCAGTACTTC
V: TRBV19; J: TRBJ1-6; D: NA; size: NA; CDR3: CASSINASPPLHF; DNA: TGTGCCAGTAGTATAAACGCGAGCCCACCCCTCCACTTT
V: TRBV24-1; J: TRBJ1-3; D: TRBD1; size: NA; CDR3: CATSLTGQNTIYF; DNA: TGTGCCACCAGTCTGACAGGGCAGAACACCATATATTTT
V: TRBV2; J: TRBJ2-5; D: TRBD1; size: NA; CDR3: CASSELGGRQTQYF; DNA: TGTGCCAGCAGTGAATTAGGGGGCCGACAGACCCAGTACTTC
V: TRBV11-2; J: TRBJ1-1; D: NA; size: NA; CDR3: CASSTEGVRAFF; DNA: TGTGCCAGCAGCACCGAGGGGGTGCGGGCTTTCTTT
V: TRBV9; J: TRBJ1-2; D: NA; size: NA; CDR3: CASSVRPQGGYTF; DNA: TGTGCCAGCAGCGTGCGGCCTCAGGGGGGCTACACCTTC
V: TRBV30; J: TRBJ1-2; D: TRBD1; size: NA; CDR3: CAWSDGQGEYGYTF; DNA: TGTGCCTGGAGCGATGGACAGGGGGAATATGGCTACACCTTC
V: TRBV2; J: TRBJ1-6; D: TRBD1; size: few; CDR3: CATQGGNSPLHF; DNA: TGTGCCACACAGGGGGGGAATTCACCCCTCCACTTT
V: TRBV24-1; J: TRBJ1-2; D: NA; size: NA; CDR3: CATSDTVSGYTF; DNA: TGTGCCACCAGTGACACTGTTAGCGGCTACACCTTC
V: TRBV5-1; J: TRBJ1-4; D: NA; size: NA; CDR3: CASSSRNEKLFF; DNA: TGCGCCAGCAGCTCCAGGAATGAAAAACTGTTTTTT
V: TRBV2; J: TRBJ1-2; D: TRBD1; size: NA; CDR3: CASKIDRDGVYGYTF; DNA: TGTGCCAGCAAGATTGACAGGGATGGTGTCTATGGCTACACCTTC
V: TRBV3-1/TRBV3-2; J: TRBJ1-1; D: TRBD1; size: NA; CDR3: CASGGQGWSTEAFF; DNA: TGTGCCAGCGGGGGACAGGGGTGGAGCACTGAAGCTTTCTTT
V: TRBV5-1; J: TRBJ2-6; D: TRBD1; size: NA; CDR3: CASSTDRVTGANVLTF; DNA: TGCGCCAGCAGCACCGACAGGGTAACCGGGGCCAACGTCCTGACTTTC
V: TRBV12-3/TRBV12-4; J: TRBJ2-7; D: NA; size: NA; CDR3: CASRGTGLSEQYF; DNA: TGTGCCAGCAGGGGTACGGGACTTTCCGAGCAGTACTTC
V: TRBV27; J: TRBJ2-7; D: TRBD1; size: few; CDR3: CASSYRGPRGSSYEQYF; DNA: TGTGCCAGCAGTTACAGGGGGCCTCGTGGGAGCTCCTACGAGCAGTACTTC
V: TRBV11-3; J: TRBJ2-3; D: TRBD2; size: NA; CDR3: CASSVTSGSTDTQYF; DNA: TGTGCCAGCAGCGTGACTAGCGGGAGCACAGATACGCAGTATTTT
V: TRBV5-1; J: TRBJ1-4; D: TRBD1; size: NA; CDR3: CASSPGTGNEKLFF; DNA: TGCGCCAGCAGCCCCGGGACAGGGAACGAAAAACTGTTTTTT
V: TRBV6-5; J: TRBJ1-5; D: TRBD1; size: NA; CDR3: CASRQGPKQPQHF; DNA: TGTGCCAGCAGACAGGGGCCCAAACAGCCCCAGCATTTT